The clone carrying this T cell receptor beta chain has ten or more counts. This record comes from a study of spatial heterogeneity in lung cancer. Study in general: The approximately 78 donors had untreated early-stage non-small cell lung cancer. Raw reads showed each unique TCR and UMI combination turning up more than ten times on average.

Time point reported: blood at routine non-recurrence follow-up after resection. TCRdb reprocessed the 5' RACE reads with MiXCR, giving one entry per CDR3 protein. The data show about 47,000 distinct CDR3 sequences, over 9.5% seen once. V dropped 5 bases and J dropped 8; count of bases not matched to a gene: 12. The length of the CDR3 is 15 residues. CDR1 is KGHSH, CDR2 LQKENI, per germline. The sample consisted of PBMCs, taken at follow-up. The chain employs TRBV18 and TRBJ1-1; 9 nucleotides agree with TRBD1. The clonotype was recovered from a male donor with early-stage non-small cell lung cancer. The CDR3 region is CASSTARTGVVEAFF. The CDR3 DNA is TGTGCCAGCTCAACTGCCCGGACAGGGGTAGTCGAAGCTTTCTTT.